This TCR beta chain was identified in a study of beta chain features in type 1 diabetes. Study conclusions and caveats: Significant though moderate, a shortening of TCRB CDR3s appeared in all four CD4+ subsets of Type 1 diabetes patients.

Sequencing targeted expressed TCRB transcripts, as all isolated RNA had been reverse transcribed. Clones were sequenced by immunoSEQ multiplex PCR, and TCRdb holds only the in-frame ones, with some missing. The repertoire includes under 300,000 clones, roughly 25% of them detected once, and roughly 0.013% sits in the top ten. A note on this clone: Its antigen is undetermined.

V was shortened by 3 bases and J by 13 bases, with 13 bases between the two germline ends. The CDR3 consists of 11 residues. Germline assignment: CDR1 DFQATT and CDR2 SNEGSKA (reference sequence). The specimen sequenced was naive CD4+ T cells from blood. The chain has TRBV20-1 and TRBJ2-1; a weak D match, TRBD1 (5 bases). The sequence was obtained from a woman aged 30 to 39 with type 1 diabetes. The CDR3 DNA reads TGCAGTGCTAGCAGGGCTTCCCCTCAGTTCTTC. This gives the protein CSASRASPQFF.